This is a list of T cell receptor beta chains from one sample in a study of human T cells and chemical hapten exposure. One entry per CDR3 protein, called by TCRdb with MiXCR from the RACE reads. The table lists fewer than 200,000 distinct CDR3 sequences, nearly 30% of them singletons. The sequences come from whole blood, collected in connection with sensitization to the hapten diphenylcyclopropenone (DPC). The receptor set was obtained from a woman aged 25-40 years with alopecia areata. Some clones in this sample may be carry-over from other donors' samples. Both conserved end residues are trimmed from each CDR3. The order of the fields is V gene, D gene, J gene, CDR3 protein. D genes are given only for firm matches.

TRBV6-2/TRBV6-3,.,TRBJ1-4,ASSYRRSTNEKLF
TRBV6-6,.,TRBJ2-5,ASSYEFRSETQY
TRBV7-9,.,TRBJ2-7,ASSSGFSYEQY
TRBV10-3,.,TRBJ1-6,AISESRSRGTYNSPLH
TRBV7-3,.,TRBJ1-1,ASSLRGYGTEAF
TRBV6-6,TRBD1,TRBJ2-7,ASSYLGQTYEQY
TRBV4-3,.,TRBJ1-2,ASSGGRGYT
TRBV28,.,TRBJ1-5,ASSLWGQLNQPQH
TRBV20-1,.,TRBJ1-3,SARDPSNTIY
TRBV27,.,TRBJ2-3,ASSLGLLDTQY
TRBV7-7,.,TRBJ2-5,ASSRGPNQETQY
TRBV28,.,TRBJ2-6,ASRGTTSSGANVLT
TRBV6-2/TRBV6-3,.,TRBJ1-1,ASSAHENTEAF
TRBV9,TRBD1,TRBJ2-7,ASSLRTGRNDEQY
TRBV6-2/TRBV6-3,.,TRBJ2-7,ASIGAPYEQY
TRBV28,.,TRBJ1-2,ASTDFYGYT
TRBV6-2/TRBV6-3,TRBD1,TRBJ1-5,ASSRTGGGQPQH
TRBV29-1,TRBD2,TRBJ2-1,SVGSRSPSGLLYNEQF
TRBV7-3,.,TRBJ2-7,ASSPGGGDEQY
TRBV6-5,.,TRBJ1-6,ASSWSGAGAPNSPLH
TRBV29-1,TRBD1,TRBJ1-2,SVGTQTGGNGYT
TRBV29-1,TRBD2,TRBJ2-3,SAGLAESTDTQY
TRBV20-1,TRBD2,TRBJ2-1,SARGLAGGSNEQF
TRBV29-1,.,TRBJ1-1,SVGVDTEAF
TRBV4-1,TRBD1,TRBJ1-5,ASSQEVAGGIGNQPQH
TRBV29-1,.,TRBJ1-2,SVRSVSSYGYT